This T cell receptor beta chain was sequenced in a study of blood T cell repertoires in COVID-19. Sequenced by immunoSEQ multiplex PCR; TCRdb stores in-frame clones only, minus some. The repertoire consists of fewer than 350,000 clones, with around 85% occurring once and the leading ten covering less than 2.5%. Unmatched junction bases numbered 4, after V lost 3 bases and J lost 3 bases. The CDR3 sequence is 14 residues long. Germline loops: CDR1 GTSNPN, CDR2 SVGIG (reference sequence). This sequence joins TRBV30 and TRBJ1-4; TRBD1 aligns across 7 bases. This receptor was identified in a man aged 25-40 years who had recovered from COVID-19. Specimen: PBMCs or T cells enriched from blood (not recorded which). CDR3: CAWSRGVANEKLFF. The CDR3 bases are TGTGCCTGGAGCAGGGGGGTGGCTAATGAAAAACTGTTTTTT.